One and the same sample provided the 28 T cell receptor beta chains below, sequenced in a study of regulatory and conventional T cells in RAG deficiency. TCRdb's table, derived via immunoSEQ multiplex PCR, lists solely in-frame clones and lacks some. The repertoire includes more than 7,500 clones, approximately 96% of them detected once, and almost 1.5% sits in the top ten. The sorted conventional CD4+ T cells were CD25-low and CD127-high, with genomic DNA sequenced. Sequencing was performed on CD4+ effector T cells sorted from blood. The receptors shown here come from a human donor with RAG deficiency presenting as severe combined immunodeficiency.

This chain connects TRBV5-1 to TRBJ1-2; no clear D gene. The CDR3 runs 13 residues. The germline gives CDR1 SGHRS, CDR2 YFSETQ. V lost 4 bases and J 2 bases, leaving 9 bases between the germline ends. CDR3 DNA: TGCGCCAGCAGCGCACAAAGGAACTATGGCTACACCTTC. It specifies CASSAQRNYGYTF.

V gene TRBV7-9 combines with J gene TRBJ2-5; D remains ambiguous. The CDR3 runs 13 residues. The germline gives CDR1 SEHNR, CDR2 FQNEAQ (reference sequence). The V end was cut by 5 bases, the J end by 4 bases, with 11 bases between. CDR3 nucleotides: TGTGCCAGCAGCGATCAAGTTGTAGAGACCCAGTACTTC. This sequence encodes CASSDQVVETQYF.

The chain combines TRBV7-9 with TRBJ2-7; tentative D call: TRBD1 (6 bases). CDR1 is SEHNR and CDR2 is FQNEAQ in the germline V gene (reference sequence). The CDR3 extends over 14 amino acids. Trimming shortened V by 2 bases and J by 2 bases, and 10 bases separated the two germline ends. The CDR3 region is CASSLWDKPYEQYF. CDR3 sequence (DNA): TGTGCCAGCAGCTTATGGGACAAGCCCTACGAGCAGTACTTC.

The chain couples TRBV5-6 to TRBJ2-5, with 11 bases identical to TRBD1. This CDR3 is 16 amino acids long. With V trimmed by 4 bases and J by 5 bases, 10 bases remained unmatched. Germline V gene lookup returns CDR1 SGHDT and CDR2 YYEEEE. In nucleotides, the CDR3 is TGTGCCAGCAGCCCCGGGACAGGGGGAGCGAAGGAGACCCAGTACTTC. It yields the protein CASSPGTGGAKETQYF.

The genes are TRBV5-1 and TRBJ2-7, with D uncertain. Germline values: CDR1 SGHRS, CDR2 YFSETQ. V lost 1 base to trimming and J lost 6 bases, with 14 bases between them. The CDR3 is made up of 14 amino acids. The CDR3 coding sequence is TGCGCCAGCAGCTTGACAGTGAAGGGTGGCGAGCAGTACTTC. As protein: CASSLTVKGGEQYF.

This rearrangement joins TRBV7-3 to TRBJ2-1; 8 bases are a match to TRBD1. Germline V gene data show CDR1 as SGHTA and CDR2 as FQGTGA. V lost 5 bases and J lost 12; bases outside the gene matches: 9. This CDR3 contains 13 residues. As DNA, the CDR3 is TGTGCCAGCAGCCCGGACAGGGAAGGTGGGCAGTTCTTC. Residues: CASSPDREGGQFF.

V usage is TRBV7-9 and J usage is TRBJ2-2; no clear D. The germline CDR1 and CDR2 sequences are SEHNR and FQNEAQ (reference sequence). Trimming removed 2 bases at V and 4 bases at J, with 11 bases between. The CDR3 contains 15 residues. Written as DNA, the CDR3 is TGTGCCAGCAGCTTAATAGCAGGTATCACCGGGGAGCTGTTTTTT. Amino acids: CASSLIAGITGELFF.

The chain recombines TRBV19 with TRBJ2-5; weak D call: TRBD1 (6 bases). V was pared by 4 bases and J by 4 bases, with 13 bases between. The length of the CDR3 is 14 residues. Germline loops: CDR1 LNHDA, CDR2 SQIVND (reference sequence). Written as DNA, the CDR3 is TGTGCCAGTAGTAACCAGGGGAAGGGAGAGACCCAGTACTTC. This sequence encodes CASSNQGKGETQYF.

This chain joins TRBV9 and TRBJ2-2, with 10 bases fitting TRBD1. Germline V gene lookup returns CDR1 SGDLS and CDR2 YYNGEE. J lost 4 bases, V lost 2 bases, and 5 bases had no gene match. The CDR3 runs 16 residues. CDR3: CASSVSGQGSTGELFF. The CDR3 DNA is TGTGCCAGCAGCGTCTCGGGACAGGGGAGCACCGGGGAGCTGTTTTTT.

The chain combines TRBV7-9 with TRBJ1-2; TRBD1 aligns across 7 bases. Trimming took 1 base from V and 4 from J; bases not matched to a gene: 3. The CDR3 has 14 residues. CDR1 SEHNR and CDR2 FQNEAQ come from the germline V gene (reference sequence). The CDR3 here is CASSLGGTVYGYTF. CDR3 nucleotide sequence: TGTGCCAGCAGCTTAGGGGGGACAGTCTATGGCTACACCTTC.

This chain uses TRBV7-2 with TRBJ2-1, with 7 nucleotides matching TRBD1. This CDR3 is 18 amino acids long. Germline V lookup: CDR1 SGHTA, CDR2 FQGNSA. V was pared by 1 base and J by 1 base, with 10 bases of the junction left unmatched. CDR3 in amino acids: CASSLGVWTGASYNEQFF. The CDR3 DNA reads as TGTGCCAGCAGCTTAGGCGTTTGGACAGGCGCTTCCTACAATGAGCAGTTCTTC.

The count of this clone is one. The chain is built from TRBV7-2 and TRBJ2-2; 9 nucleotides agree with TRBD1. This CDR3 contains 14 residues. V lost 3 bases and J lost 8; bases outside the gene matches: 4. From germline, CDR1 is SGHTA and CDR2 FQGNSA. The CDR3 here is CASSLGQGSGELFF. For the CDR3, the DNA is TGTGCCAGCAGCTTGGGACAGGGAAGTGGGGAGCTGTTTTTT.

The chain links TRBV6-1 to TRBJ2-4; tentatively, D is TRBD1 (6 bases). This CDR3 has 15 amino acids. The germline V gene encodes CDR1 MNHNS and CDR2 SASEGT. Trimming pared 6 bases from V and 0 bases from J, leaving 12 bases between. CDR3 bases: TGTGCCAGCAGGTGGACAGTACTAGCCAAAAACATTCAGTACTTC. Translating gives CASRWTVLAKNIQYF.

This clone was seen a few times. The gene calls are TRBV4-1 and TRBJ2-7; 10 bases line up with TRBD1. CDR3 length: 14 amino acids. Germline V gene data show CDR1 as MGHRA and CDR2 as YSYEKL. V lost 6 bases to trimming and J lost 1 base; unmatched junction nucleotides: 3. The CDR3 loop reads CASSPGQGSYEQYF. The CDR3 bases are TGCGCCAGCAGTCCGGGACAGGGGTCCTACGAGCAGTACTTC.

The V call is TRBV7-6, the J call TRBJ2-7; D uncertain. The CDR3 covers 14 residues. The germline V gene has CDR1 SGHVS and CDR2 FNYEAQ. Trimming took 4 bases from V and 3 from J, leaving 13 bases between them. Written as DNA, the CDR3 is TGTGCCAGCAGCTCTCCAGGAGCCGACTACGAGCAGTACTTC. Translating it yields CASSSPGADYEQYF.

The chain carries TRBV5-1 and TRBJ2-5; no firm D call. Germline V gene lookup returns CDR1 SGHRS and CDR2 YFSETQ. CDR3 length equals 14 residues. V was cut by 0 bases and J by 1 base, with 7 bases left in between. CDR3 sequence (DNA): TGCGCCAGCAGCTTGGACACCGTCCAAGAGACCCAGTACTTC. This gives the protein CASSLDTVQETQYF.

This sequence joins TRBV7-6 and TRBJ2-3; the match to TRBD1 covers 7 bases. J gave up 0 bases and V 1 base, and 4 bases lay outside the gene matches. Looked up from germline, CDR1 is SGHVS and CDR2 is FNYEAQ. CDR3 size: 16 residues. The CDR3 sequence is CASSLGGQISTDTQYF. DNA for the CDR3: TGTGCCAGCAGCTTAGGGGGACAGATAAGCACAGATACGCAGTATTTT.

The chain links TRBV29-1 to TRBJ2-2; tentative D call: TRBD1 (5 bases). Trimming shortened V by 4 bases and J by 1 base, and 10 bases separated the two germline ends. From germline, CDR1 is SQVTM and CDR2 ANQGSEA. The CDR3 consists of 14 residues. The CDR3 sequence is CSVVHRMNTGELFF. The CDR3 DNA reads TGCAGCGTTGTCCACAGGATGAACACCGGGGAGCTGTTTTTT.

The chain uses TRBV18 and TRBJ2-2; D is uncertain. This CDR3 region has 15 residues. V was trimmed by 3 bases and J by 0 bases, leaving 8 bases between them. Germline lookup yields CDR1 KGHSH and CDR2 LQKENI. CDR3 sequence: CASSPTLANTGELFF. The CDR3 nucleotides are TGTGCCAGCTCACCGACACTCGCGAACACCGGGGAGCTGTTTTTT.

CDR3 amino acids: CSVDADRAYGYTF. For the CDR3, the DNA is TGCAGCGTTGATGCCGACAGGGCCTATGGCTACACCTTC. The chain employs TRBV29-1 and TRBJ1-2, with 7 bases matching TRBD1. Germline lookup yields CDR1 SQVTM and CDR2 ANQGSEA. With 3 bases clipped from V and 4 bases from J, the junction kept 5 bases outside the gene matches. The CDR3 loop spans 13 amino acids.

The chain recombines TRBV10-3 with TRBJ2-7; 8 bases are shared with TRBD1. V shed 9 bases and J 2 bases; nucleotides not matched to a gene: 6. Germline V gives CDR1 ENHRY, CDR2 SYGVKD. The CDR3 has 13 residues. The DNA of the CDR3 is TGTGCCATTCCGGGACAGGTCCCCTACGAGCAGTACTTC. Amino acids: CAIPGQVPYEQYF.

The rearrangement uses TRBV7-6 and TRBJ2-7; the D is unclear. Per the germline V gene, CDR1 is SGHVS and CDR2 is FNYEAQ. V lost 1 base, J lost 5 bases, and 9 bases lay in between. The CDR3 runs to 13 residues. In DNA, the CDR3 is TGTGCCAGCAGCTTAGTAAGGGCGCACGAGCAGTACTTC. Translating gives CASSLVRAHEQYF.

The rearrangement joins TRBV10-3 to TRBJ2-3; D call uncertain. The CDR3 runs 13 residues. The germline gives CDR1 ENHRY, CDR2 SYGVKD. Trimming pared 7 bases from V and 1 base from J, leaving 9 bases between. The CDR3 reads CAIKPTGTDTQYF. The DNA of the CDR3 is TGTGCCATCAAACCAACCGGCACAGATACGCAGTATTTT.

This clone showed up just once. This chain connects TRBV7-3 to TRBJ2-2, with 7 nucleotides matching TRBD1. The CDR3 has 16 amino acids. Germline lookup yields CDR1 SGHTA and CDR2 FQGTGA. Germline trimming cut 4 bases from V and 1 base from J; bases unmatched to any gene: 6. The CDR3 region is CASSSFGTVNTGELFF. In nucleotides, the CDR3 is TGTGCCAGCAGCTCCTTCGGGACAGTGAACACCGGGGAGCTGTTTTTT.

This clone was picked up one time. The CDR3 bases are TGTGCCAGCAGCTTCGTACAGCAAGAGACCCAGTACTTC. The encoded protein is CASSFVQQETQYF. The J gene is TRBJ2-5, the V gene TRBV7-6; D is unclear. Trimming took 3 bases from V and 2 from J, leaving 7 bases between them. This CDR3 contains 13 residues. Germline V gene sequence: CDR1 SGHVS, CDR2 FNYEAQ.

The chain carries TRBV4-2 and TRBJ1-3; a weak D match, TRBD1 (5 bases). The ends were cut back, 1 base at V and 6 bases at J, with 13 bases in the middle. In germline, CDR1 is LGHNA, CDR2 YNFKEQ. CDR3 size: 15 residues. Here the CDR3 reads CASSQGGSGLNTIYF. The CDR3 coding sequence is TGTGCCAGCAGCCAAGGGGGGTCAGGGCTAAACACCATATATTTT.

With respect to this clone: Other DNA sequences from this sample encode an identical CDR3 as well. V gene TRBV9 combines with J gene TRBJ2-7; D might be TRBD2 (6 bases). Between the trimmed V and J ends, which lost 0 bases and 3 bases, there was a span of 7 bases. Germline CDR1 reads SGDLS; CDR2 reads YYNGEE. The CDR3 extends over 13 amino acids. CDR3 sequence reads: CASSVAGDYEQYF. The DNA of the CDR3 is TGTGCCAGCAGCGTAGCGGGAGACTACGAGCAGTACTTC.

This clone was counted a few times. The V gene is TRBV7-2, the J gene TRBJ2-7, with 9 positions matching TRBD1. Per the germline V gene, CDR1 is SGHTA and CDR2 is FQGNSA. The CDR3 consists of 13 residues. The V and J ends lost 5 bases and 2 bases, in that order; junction bases with no gene match: 1. CDR3 protein: CASSRDRAYEQYF. The CDR3 region has the DNA TGTGCCAGCAGCCGGGACAGGGCCTACGAGCAGTACTTC.